Reported below is one T cell receptor (beta chain). This entry comes from a study of shared T cell receptors in the human thymus. TCRdb's copy holds only in-frame clones and misses some; the assay was immunoSEQ multiplex PCR. The sample has 550,000 to 800,000 clones; 80% to 90% are singletons. Another study also made use of these data, one on human thymus T cells. That source adds: Infants, healthy and Finnish, who were having corrective surgery for congenital heart defects served as donors. Resections that were taken during corrective heart surgery supplied the thymus tissue. Thymic and blood repertoires seemed to favor certain V and J genes. Related studies found that unrelated individuals share highly overlapping thymic repertoires.

The source material was thymocytes. The sequence came from a girl under three years old with a congenital heart defect.

The CDR3 DNA reads TGTGCCAGCAGCCACGAGATAGCGGGGGACCGCTACAATGAGCAGTTCTTC. Protein sequence: CASSHEIAGDRYNEQFF. J is TRBJ2-1 and V is TRBV7-3; 9 nucleotides line up with TRBD2. CDR1 and CDR2 (germline): SGHTA, FQGTGA. V lost 5 bases and J lost 3; bases outside the gene matches: 11. The CDR3 contains 17 residues.